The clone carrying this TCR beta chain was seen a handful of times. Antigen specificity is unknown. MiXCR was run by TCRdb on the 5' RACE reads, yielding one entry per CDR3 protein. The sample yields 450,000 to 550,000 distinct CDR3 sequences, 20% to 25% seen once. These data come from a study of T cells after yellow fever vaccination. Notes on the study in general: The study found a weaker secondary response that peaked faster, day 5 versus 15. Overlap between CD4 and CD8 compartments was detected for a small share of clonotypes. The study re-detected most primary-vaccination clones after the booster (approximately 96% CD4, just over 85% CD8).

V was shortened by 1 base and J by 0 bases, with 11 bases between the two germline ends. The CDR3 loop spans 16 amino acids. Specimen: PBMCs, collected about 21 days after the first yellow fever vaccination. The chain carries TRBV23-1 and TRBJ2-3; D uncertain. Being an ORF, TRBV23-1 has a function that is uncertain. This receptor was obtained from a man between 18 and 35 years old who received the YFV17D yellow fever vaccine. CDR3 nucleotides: TGCGCCAGCAGTCAATATGGCAGTTCTAGCACAGATACGCAGTATTTT. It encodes CASSQYGSSSTDTQYF.